Described below is a single TCR beta chain sequence and its context. Its antigen is currently unknown. V was pared by 6 bases and J by 8 bases, with 5 bases of the junction left unmatched. The CDR3 covers 13 residues. In germline, CDR1 is MDHEN, CDR2 SYDVKM. These data originate in a study of OX40 agonist ivuxolimab in advanced cancers. As for the study in general: Three patients got partial responses; one had hepatocellular carcinoma and two had cutaneous melanoma.

Measured with immunoSEQ multiplex PCR; TCRdb has only the in-frame clones, and not every one. This sample has 50,000 to 55,000 clones, with more than 80% found just once. Study-wide points: Expanded clones were, on average, more numerous among CD8+ T cells than CD4+. Within 6 weeks, CD4+ and CD8+ blood T cells expanded clonally at 0.1 to 3.0 mg/kg.

The source of this sequence is an adult with an advanced solid tumor such as melanoma, head and neck, liver or kidney cancer. This rearrangement joins TRBV28 to TRBJ2-2, with TRBD1 matching over 8 bases. This sample comprised CD4+ or CD8+ T cells sorted from blood, obtained in a trial of the OX40 agonist ivuxolimab. This chain's CDR3 is CASSSRGRGELFF. CDR3 sequence (DNA): TGTGCCAGCAGCTCCAGGGGGCGAGGGGAGCTGTTTTTT. Full variable domain (remainder filled in from reference TRBV28 and TRBJ2-2): DVKVTQSSRYLVKRTGEKVFLECVQDMDHENMFWYRQDPGLGLRLIYFSYDVKMKEKGDIPEGYSVSREKKERFSLILESASTNQTSMYLCASSSRGRGELFFGEGSRLTVL.